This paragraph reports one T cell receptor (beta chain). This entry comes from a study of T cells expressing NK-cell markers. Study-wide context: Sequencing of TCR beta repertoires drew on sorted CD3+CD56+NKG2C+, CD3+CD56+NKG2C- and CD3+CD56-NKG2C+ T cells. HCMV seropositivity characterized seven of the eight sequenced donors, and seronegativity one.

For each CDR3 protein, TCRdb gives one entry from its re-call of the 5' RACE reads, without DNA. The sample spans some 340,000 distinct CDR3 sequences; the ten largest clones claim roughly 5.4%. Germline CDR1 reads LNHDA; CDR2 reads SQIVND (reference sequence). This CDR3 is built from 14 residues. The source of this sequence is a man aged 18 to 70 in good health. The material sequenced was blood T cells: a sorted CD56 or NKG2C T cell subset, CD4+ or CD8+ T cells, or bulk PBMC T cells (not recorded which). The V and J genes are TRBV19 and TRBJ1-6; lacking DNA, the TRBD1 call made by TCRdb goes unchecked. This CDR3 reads CASSLKGTESPLHF. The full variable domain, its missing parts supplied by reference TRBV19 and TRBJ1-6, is DGGITQSPKYLFRKEGQNVTLSCEQNLNHDAMYWYRQDPGQGLRLIYYSQIVNDFQKGDIAEGYSVSREKKESFPLTVTSAQKNPTAFYLCASSLKGTESPLHFGNGTRLTVT.